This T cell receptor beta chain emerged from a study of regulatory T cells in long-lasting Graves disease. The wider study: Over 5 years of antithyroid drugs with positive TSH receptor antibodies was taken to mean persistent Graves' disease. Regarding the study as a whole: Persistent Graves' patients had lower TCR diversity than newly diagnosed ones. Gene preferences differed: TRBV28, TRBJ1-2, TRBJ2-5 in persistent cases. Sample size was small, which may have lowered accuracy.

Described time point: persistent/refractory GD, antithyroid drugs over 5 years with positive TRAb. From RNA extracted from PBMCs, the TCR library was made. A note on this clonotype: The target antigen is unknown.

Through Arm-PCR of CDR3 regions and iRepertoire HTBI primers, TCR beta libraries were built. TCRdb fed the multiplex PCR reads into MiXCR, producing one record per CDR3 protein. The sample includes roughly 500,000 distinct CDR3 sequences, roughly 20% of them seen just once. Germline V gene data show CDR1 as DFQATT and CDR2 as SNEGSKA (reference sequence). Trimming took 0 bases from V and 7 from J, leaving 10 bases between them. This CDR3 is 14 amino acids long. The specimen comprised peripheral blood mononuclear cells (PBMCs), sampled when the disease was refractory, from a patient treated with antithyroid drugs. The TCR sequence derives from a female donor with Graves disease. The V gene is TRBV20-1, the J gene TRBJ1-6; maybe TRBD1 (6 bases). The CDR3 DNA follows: TGCAGTGCTAGAGATCCCAGGGGAAATTCACCCCTCCACTTT. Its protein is CSARDPRGNSPLHF.